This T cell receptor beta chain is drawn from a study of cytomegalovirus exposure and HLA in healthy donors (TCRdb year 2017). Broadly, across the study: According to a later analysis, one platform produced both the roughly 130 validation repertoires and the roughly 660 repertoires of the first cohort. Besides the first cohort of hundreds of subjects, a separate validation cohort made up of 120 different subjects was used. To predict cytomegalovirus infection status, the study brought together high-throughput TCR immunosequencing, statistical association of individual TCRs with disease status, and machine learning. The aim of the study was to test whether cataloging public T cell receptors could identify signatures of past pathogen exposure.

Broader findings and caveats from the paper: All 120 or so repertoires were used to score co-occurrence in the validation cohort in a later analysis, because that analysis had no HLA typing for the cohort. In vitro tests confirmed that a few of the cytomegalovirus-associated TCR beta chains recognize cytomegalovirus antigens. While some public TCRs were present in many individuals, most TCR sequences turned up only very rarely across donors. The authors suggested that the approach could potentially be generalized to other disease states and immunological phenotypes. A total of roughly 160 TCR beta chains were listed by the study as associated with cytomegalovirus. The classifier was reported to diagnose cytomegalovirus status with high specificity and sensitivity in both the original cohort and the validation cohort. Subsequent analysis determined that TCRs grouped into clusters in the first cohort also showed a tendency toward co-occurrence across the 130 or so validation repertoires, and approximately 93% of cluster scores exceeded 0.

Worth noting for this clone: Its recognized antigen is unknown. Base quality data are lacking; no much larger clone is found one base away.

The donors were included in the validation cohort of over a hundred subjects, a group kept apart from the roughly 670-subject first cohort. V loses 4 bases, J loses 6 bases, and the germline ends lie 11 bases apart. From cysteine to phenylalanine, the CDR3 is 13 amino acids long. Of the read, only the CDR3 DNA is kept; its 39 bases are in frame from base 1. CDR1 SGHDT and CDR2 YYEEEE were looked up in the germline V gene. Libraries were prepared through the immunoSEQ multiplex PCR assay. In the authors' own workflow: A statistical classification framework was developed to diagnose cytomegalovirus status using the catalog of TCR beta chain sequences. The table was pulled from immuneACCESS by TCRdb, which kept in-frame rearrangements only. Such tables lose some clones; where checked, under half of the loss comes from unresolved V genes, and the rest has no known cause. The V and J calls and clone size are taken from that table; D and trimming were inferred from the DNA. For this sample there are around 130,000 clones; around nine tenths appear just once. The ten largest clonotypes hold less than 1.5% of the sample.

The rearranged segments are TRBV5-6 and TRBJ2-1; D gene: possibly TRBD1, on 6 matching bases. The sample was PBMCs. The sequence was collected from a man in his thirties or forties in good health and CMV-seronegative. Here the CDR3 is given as CASSTTGSNEQFF. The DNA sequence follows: TGTGCCAGCAGCACAACAGGGTCCAATGAGCAGTTCTTC.